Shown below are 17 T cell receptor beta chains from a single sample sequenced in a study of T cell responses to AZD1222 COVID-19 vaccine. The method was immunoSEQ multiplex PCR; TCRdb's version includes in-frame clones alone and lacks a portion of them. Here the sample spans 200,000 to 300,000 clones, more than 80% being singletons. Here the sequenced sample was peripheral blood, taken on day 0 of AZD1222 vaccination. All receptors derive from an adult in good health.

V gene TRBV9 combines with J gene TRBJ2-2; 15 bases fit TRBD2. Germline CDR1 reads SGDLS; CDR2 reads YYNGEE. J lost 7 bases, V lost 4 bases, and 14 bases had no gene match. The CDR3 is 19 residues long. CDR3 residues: CASSSGLAGGPRSYGELFF. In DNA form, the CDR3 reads TGTGCCAGCAGCAGTGGACTAGCGGGAGGGCCTCGTAGTTACGGGGAGCTGTTTTTT. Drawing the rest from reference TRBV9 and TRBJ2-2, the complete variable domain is DSGVTQTPKHLITATGQRVTLRCSPRSGDLSVYWYQQSLDQGLQFLIQYYNGEERAKGNILERFSAQQFPDLHSELNLSSLELGDSALYFCASSSGLAGGPRSYGELFFGEGSRLTVL.

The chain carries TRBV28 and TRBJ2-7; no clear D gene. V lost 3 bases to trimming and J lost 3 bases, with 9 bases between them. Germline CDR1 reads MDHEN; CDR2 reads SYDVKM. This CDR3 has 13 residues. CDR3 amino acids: CASSFTAVYEQYF. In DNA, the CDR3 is TGTGCCAGCAGTTTTACGGCAGTCTACGAGCAGTACTTC.

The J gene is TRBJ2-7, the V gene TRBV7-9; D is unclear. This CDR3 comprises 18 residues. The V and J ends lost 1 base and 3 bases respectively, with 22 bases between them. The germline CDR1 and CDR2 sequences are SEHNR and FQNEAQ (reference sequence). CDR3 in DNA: TGTGCCAGCAGCTTAGTTTCTCGCGGCCCCGAGTTCGTCTACGAGCAGTACTTC. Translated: CASSLVSRGPEFVYEQYF. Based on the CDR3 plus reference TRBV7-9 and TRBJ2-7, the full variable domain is DTGVSQNPRHKITKRGQNVTFRCDPISEHNRLYWYRQTLGQGPEFLTYFQNEAQLEKSRLLSDRFSAERPKGSFSTLEIQRTEQGDSAMYLCASSLVSRGPEFVYEQYFGPGTRLTVT.

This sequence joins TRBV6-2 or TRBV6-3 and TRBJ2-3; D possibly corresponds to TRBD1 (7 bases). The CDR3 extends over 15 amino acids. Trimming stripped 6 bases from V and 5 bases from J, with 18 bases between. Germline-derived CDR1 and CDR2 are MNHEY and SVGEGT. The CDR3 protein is CASSSQGGLGDTQYF. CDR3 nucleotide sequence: TGTGCCAGCAGCTCCCAGGGGGGTCTCGGAGATACGCAGTATTTT.

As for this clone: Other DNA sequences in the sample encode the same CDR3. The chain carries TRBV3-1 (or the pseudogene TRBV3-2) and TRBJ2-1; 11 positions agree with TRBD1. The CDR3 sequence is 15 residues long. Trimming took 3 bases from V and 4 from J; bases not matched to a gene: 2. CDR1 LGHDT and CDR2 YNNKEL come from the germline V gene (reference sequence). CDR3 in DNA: TGTGCCAGCAGCCAGGGGACAGGGGGTTACAATGAGCAGTTCTTC. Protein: CASSQGTGGYNEQFF.

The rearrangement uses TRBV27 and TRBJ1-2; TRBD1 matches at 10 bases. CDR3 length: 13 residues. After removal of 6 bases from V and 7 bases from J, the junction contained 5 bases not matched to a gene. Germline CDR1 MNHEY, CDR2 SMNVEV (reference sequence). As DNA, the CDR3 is TGTGCCAGCAGACGACAGGGGGCGAGTGGCTACACCTTC. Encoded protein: CASRRQGASGYTF.

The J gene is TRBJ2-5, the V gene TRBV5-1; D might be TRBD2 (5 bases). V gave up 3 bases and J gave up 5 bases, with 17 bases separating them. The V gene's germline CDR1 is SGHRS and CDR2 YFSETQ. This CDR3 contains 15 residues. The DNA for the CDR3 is TGCGCCAGCAGCTCGACGGGAAGGGCAGAGGAGACCCAGTACTTC. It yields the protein CASSSTGRAEETQYF.

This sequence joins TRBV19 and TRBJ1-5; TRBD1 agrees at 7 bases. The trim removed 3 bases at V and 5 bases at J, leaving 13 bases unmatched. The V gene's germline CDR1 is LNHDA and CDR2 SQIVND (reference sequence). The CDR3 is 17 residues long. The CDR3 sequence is CASSMSRGLQGDQPQHF. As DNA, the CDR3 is TGTGCCAGTAGTATGTCCCGGGGCCTCCAGGGGGATCAGCCCCAGCATTTT.

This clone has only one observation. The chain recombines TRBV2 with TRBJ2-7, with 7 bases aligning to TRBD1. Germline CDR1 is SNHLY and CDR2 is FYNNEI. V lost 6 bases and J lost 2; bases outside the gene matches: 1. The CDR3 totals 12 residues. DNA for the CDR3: TGTGCCAGCAGAGGACAGGCCTACGAGCAGTACTTC. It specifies CASRGQAYEQYF.

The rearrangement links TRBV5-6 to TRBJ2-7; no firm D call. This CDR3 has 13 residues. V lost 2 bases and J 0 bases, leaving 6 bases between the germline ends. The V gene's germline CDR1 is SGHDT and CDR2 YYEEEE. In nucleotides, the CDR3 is TGTGCCAGCAGCTTCCCGGGCTCCTACGAGCAGTACTTC. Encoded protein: CASSFPGSYEQYF.

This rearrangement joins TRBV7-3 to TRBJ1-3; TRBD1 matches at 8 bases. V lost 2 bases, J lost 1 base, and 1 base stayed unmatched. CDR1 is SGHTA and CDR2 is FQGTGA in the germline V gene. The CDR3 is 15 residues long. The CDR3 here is CASSLQGASGNTIYF. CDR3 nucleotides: TGTGCCAGCAGCTTACAGGGGGCTTCTGGAAACACCATATATTTT.

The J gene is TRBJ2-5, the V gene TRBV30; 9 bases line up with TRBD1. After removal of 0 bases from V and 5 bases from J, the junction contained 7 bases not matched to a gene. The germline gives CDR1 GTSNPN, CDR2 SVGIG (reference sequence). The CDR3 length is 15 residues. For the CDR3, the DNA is TGTGCCTGGAGTGTCGGGACAGGGATGTGGGAGACCCAGTACTTC. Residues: CAWSVGTGMWETQYF.

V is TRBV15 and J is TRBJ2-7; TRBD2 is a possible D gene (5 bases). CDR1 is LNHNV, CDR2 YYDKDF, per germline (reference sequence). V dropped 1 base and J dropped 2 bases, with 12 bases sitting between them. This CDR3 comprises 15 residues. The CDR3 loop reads CATSRGGISTYEQYF. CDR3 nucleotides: TGTGCCACCAGCAGAGGAGGGATCTCAACCTACGAGCAGTACTTC.

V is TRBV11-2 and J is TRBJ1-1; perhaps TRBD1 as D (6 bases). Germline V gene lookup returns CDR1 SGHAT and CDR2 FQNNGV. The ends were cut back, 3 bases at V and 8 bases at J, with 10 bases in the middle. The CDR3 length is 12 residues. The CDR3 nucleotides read TGTGCCAGCAGCTTGGGGGCCAAGGAAGCTTTCTTT. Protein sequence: CASSLGAKEAFF.

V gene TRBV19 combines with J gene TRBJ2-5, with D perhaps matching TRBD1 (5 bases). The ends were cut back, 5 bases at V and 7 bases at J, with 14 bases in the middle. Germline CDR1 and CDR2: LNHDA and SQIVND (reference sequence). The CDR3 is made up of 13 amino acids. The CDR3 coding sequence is TGTGCCAGTAGTTTGACAGTCTCAGGGACCCAGTACTTC. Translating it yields CASSLTVSGTQYF.

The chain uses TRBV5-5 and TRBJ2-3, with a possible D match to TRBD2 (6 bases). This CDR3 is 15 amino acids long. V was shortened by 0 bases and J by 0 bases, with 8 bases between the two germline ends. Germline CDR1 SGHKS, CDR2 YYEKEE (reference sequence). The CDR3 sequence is CASSLVAGSTDTQYF. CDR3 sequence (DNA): TGTGCCAGCAGCTTGGTGGCGGGAAGCACAGATACGCAGTATTTT. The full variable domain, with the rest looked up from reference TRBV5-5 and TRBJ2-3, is DAGVTQSPTHLIKTRGQQVTLRCSPISGHKSVSWYQQVLGQGPQFIFQYYEKEERGRGNFPDRFSARQFPNYSSELNVNALLLGDSALYLCASSLVAGSTDTQYFGPGTRLTVL.

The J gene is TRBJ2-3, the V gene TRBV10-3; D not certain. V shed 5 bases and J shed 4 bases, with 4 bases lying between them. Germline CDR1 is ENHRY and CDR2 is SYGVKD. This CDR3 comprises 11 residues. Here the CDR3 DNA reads TGTGCCATCAGTCCAGCAGATACGCAGTATTTT. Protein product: CAISPADTQYF.